This is a list of T cell receptor beta chains from one sample in a study of shared clonotypes between healthy human individuals. Here immunoSEQ multiplex PCR was the method, and the copy in TCRdb shows in-frame clones only, minus some. This table holds about 980,000 clones, about three quarters found once. The sample taken for sequencing was memory CD4+ T cells sorted from blood. The receptors stem from a man aged 18 to 29 in good health. CDR3s include the opening cysteine and the closing phenylalanine or tryptophan. Fields, in order: D gene, V gene, J gene, clone size, CDR3 length, CDR3 protein, CDR3 DNA. A D gene is named only where the DNA matches it firmly. For some rows the clone size is stated as once, few or many, or as a class when expanded; others skip it.

.	TRBV5-4	TRBJ1-1	.	14	CASSLWDGATEAFF	TGTGCCAGCAGCTTGTGGGATGGGGCGACTGAAGCTTTCTTT
.	TRBV7-8	TRBJ2-7	.	13	CASTRRAGYEQYF	TGTGCCAGCACCCGGAGAGCGGGCTACGAGCAGTACTTC
TRBD2	TRBV18	TRBJ2-7	.	13	CASSPGLAYEQYF	TGTGCCAGCTCACCGGGACTAGCGTACGAGCAGTACTTC
.	TRBV9	TRBJ2-2	.	17	CASSVDLGTRNTGELFF	TGTGCCAGCAGCGTAGACCTGGGGACAAGGAACACCGGGGAGCTGTTTTTT
TRBD2	TRBV18	TRBJ2-3	.	15	CASSPLQAGADTQYF	TGTGCCAGCTCACCCCTCCAAGCGGGAGCTGATACGCAGTATTTT
TRBD2	TRBV19	TRBJ2-2	.	16	CASSTGTSGSTGELFF	TGTGCCAGTAGCACGGGGACTAGCGGATCCACCGGGGAGCTGTTTTTT
.	TRBV6-5	TRBJ2-6	.	14	CASCVSSGANVLTF	TGTGCCAGCTGTGTGTCGTCTGGGGCCAACGTCCTGACTTTC
TRBD1	TRBV5-4	TRBJ1-1	.	17	CASSVGVKGAVNTEAFF	TGTGCCAGCAGCGTAGGGGTCAAGGGGGCCGTGAACACTGAAGCTTTCTTT
.	TRBV7-2	TRBJ1-5	.	15	CASSLEAGVISPQHF	TGTGCCAGCAGCTTAGAAGCAGGTGTCATATCACCCCAGCATTTT
.	TRBV19	TRBJ2-7	.	14	CASQSPGTSYEQYF	TGTGCCAGCCAGAGCCCAGGGACCTCCTACGAGCAGTACTTC
.	TRBV11-2	TRBJ2-3	once	15	CASSLRVGRTDTQYF	TGTGCCAGCAGCTTAAGAGTGGGACGGACAGATACGCAGTATTTT
TRBD1	TRBV19	TRBJ2-2	.	16	CASSYYRGQNTGELFF	TGTGCCAGTAGTTACTACAGGGGACAGAACACCGGGGAGCTGTTTTTT
TRBD1	TRBV19	TRBJ1-5	.	15	CASRGQEPKNQPQHF	TGTGCCAGTAGGGGACAGGAGCCTAAGAATCAGCCCCAGCATTTT
.	TRBV10-3	TRBJ2-3	once	13	CAISTRGPDTQYF	TGTGCCATCAGCACACGGGGCCCAGATACGCAGTATTTT
.	TRBV6-5	TRBJ1-1	.	11	CASRTTGEAFF	TGTGCCAGCAGAACCACAGGTGAAGCTTTCTTT
.	TRBV7-2	TRBJ2-3	.	15	CASSSTGGYTDTQYF	TGTGCCAGCAGCTCCACGGGCGGATACACAGATACGCAGTATTTT
.	TRBV5-1	TRBJ2-2	once	13	CASGSGNTGELFF	TGCGCCAGCGGGTCCGGGAACACCGGGGAGCTGTTTTTT
.	TRBV14	TRBJ2-5	.	16	CASSQEGRGPQETQYF	TGTGCCAGCAGCCAAGAGGGGAGGGGGCCGCAAGAGACCCAGTACTTC
.	TRBV7-2	TRBJ2-7	.	18	CASSSRHPVGGPHYEQYF	TGTGCCAGCAGCTCCCGTCATCCGGTCGGGGGTCCTCACTACGAGCAGTACTTC
.	TRBV5-1	TRBJ1-2	.	15	CASSPTMGGVYGYTF	TGCGCCAGCAGCCCGACAATGGGGGGCGTCTATGGCTACACCTTC
.	TRBV5-1	TRBJ2-3	.	17	CASSLEGRATSTDTQYF	TGCGCCAGCAGCTTGGAGGGGCGGGCAACTAGCACAGATACGCAGTATTTT
.	TRBV11-2	TRBJ1-1	.	13	CASSPRGNTEAFF	TGTGCCAGCAGCCCCAGGGGTAACACTGAAGCTTTCTTT